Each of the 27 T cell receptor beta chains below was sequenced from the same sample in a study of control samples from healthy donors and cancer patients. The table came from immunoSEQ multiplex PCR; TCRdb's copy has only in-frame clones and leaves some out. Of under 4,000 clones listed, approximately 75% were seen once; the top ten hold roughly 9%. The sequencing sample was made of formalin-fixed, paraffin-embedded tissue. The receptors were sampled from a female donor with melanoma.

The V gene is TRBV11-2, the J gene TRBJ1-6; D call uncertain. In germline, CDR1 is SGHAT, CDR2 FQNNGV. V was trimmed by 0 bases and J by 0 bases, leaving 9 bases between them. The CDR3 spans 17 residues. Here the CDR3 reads CASSLDEAGSYNSPLHF. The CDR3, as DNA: TGTGCCAGCAGCTTAGATGAGGCAGGCTCCTATAATTCACCCCTCCACTTT.

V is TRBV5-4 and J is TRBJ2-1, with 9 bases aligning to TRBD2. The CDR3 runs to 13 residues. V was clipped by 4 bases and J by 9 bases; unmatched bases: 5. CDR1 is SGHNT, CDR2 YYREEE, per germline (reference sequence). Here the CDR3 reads CASSQAGGFEQFF. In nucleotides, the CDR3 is TGTGCCAGCAGCCAAGCGGGAGGCTTTGAGCAGTTCTTC.

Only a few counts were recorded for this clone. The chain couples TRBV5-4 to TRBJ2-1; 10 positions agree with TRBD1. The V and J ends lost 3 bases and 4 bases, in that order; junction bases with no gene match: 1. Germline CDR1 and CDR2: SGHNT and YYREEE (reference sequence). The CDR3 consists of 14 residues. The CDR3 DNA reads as TGTGCCAGCAGCTGGGACAGGGGATACAATGAGCAGTTCTTC. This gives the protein CASSWDRGYNEQFF.

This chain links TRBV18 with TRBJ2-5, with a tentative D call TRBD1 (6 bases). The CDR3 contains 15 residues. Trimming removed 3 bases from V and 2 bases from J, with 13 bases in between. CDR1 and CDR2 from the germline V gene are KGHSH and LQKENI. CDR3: CASSPGAGYQETQYF. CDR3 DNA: TGTGCCAGCTCACCGGGGGCAGGGTATCAAGAGACCCAGTACTTC.

CDR3: CASSSMVAATSGGYTF. For the CDR3, the DNA is TGTGCCAGCAGCTCCATGGTCGCGGCCACCTCTGGTGGCTACACCTTC. This chain connects TRBV7-2 to TRBJ1-2; no definite D call. Germline V lookup: CDR1 SGHTA, CDR2 FQGNSA. The CDR3 extends over 16 amino acids. Trimming removed 4 bases from V and 7 bases from J, with 22 bases in between.

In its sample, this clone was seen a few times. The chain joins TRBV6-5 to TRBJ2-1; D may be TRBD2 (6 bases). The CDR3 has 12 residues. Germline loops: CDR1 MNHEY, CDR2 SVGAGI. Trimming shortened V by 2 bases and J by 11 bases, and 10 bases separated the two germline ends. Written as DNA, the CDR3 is TGTGCCAGCAGTTACGGAGGGTCTCAGCAGTTCTTC. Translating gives CASSYGGSQQFF.

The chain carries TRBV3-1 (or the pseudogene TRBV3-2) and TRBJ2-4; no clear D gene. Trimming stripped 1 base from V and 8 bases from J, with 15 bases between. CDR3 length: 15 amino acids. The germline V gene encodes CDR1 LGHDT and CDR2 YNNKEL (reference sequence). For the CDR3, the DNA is TGTGCCAGCAGCCAAGCCGGGTCTCCTGGGGACATTCAGTACTTC. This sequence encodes CASSQAGSPGDIQYF.

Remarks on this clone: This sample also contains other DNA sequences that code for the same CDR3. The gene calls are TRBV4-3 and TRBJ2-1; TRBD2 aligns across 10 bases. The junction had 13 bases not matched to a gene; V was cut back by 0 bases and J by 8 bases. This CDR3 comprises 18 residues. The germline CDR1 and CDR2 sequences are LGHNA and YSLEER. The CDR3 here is CASSQDWRASGSRDEQFF. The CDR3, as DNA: TGCGCCAGCAGCCAAGACTGGAGGGCTAGCGGGAGTAGGGATGAGCAGTTCTTC.

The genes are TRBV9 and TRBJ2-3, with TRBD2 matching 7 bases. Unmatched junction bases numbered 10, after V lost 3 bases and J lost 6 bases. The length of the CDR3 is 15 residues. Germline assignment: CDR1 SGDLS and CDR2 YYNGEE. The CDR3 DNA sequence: TGTGCCAGCAGCGCCGGGACTACACTTACGGATACGCAGTATTTT. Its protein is CASSAGTTLTDTQYF.

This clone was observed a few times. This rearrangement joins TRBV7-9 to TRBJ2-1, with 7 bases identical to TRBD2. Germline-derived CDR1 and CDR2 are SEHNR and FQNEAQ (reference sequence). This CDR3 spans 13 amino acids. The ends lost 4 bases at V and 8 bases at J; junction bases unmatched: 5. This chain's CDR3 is CASSWMGGDEQFF. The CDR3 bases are TGTGCCAGCAGCTGGATGGGGGGGGATGAGCAGTTCTTC.

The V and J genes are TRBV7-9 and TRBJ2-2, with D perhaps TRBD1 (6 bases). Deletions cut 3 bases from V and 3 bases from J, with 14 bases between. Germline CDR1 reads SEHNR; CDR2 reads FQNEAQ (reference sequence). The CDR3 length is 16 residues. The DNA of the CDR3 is TGTGCCAGCAGCTTCAGGGGTCGGGTGTACACCGGGGAGCTGTTTTTT. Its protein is CASSFRGRVYTGELFF.

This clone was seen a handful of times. The CDR3 DNA reads TGTGCCAGCAGTTTTCTCGGACTAGCCTACAATGAGCAGTTCTTC. Protein: CASSFLGLAYNEQFF. This chain joins TRBV13 and TRBJ2-1; 7 bases are a match to TRBD2. The V and J ends lost 6 bases and 2 bases, in that order; junction bases with no gene match: 7. Germline-derived CDR1 and CDR2 are PRHDT and FYEKMQ (reference sequence). CDR3 length: 15 residues.

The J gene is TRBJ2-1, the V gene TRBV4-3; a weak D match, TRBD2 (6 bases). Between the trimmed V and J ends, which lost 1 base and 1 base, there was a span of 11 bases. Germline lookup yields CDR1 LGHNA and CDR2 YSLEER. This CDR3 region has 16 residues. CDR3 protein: CASSQAGSGSYNEQFF. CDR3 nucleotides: TGCGCCAGCAGCCAAGCGGGTAGCGGATCCTACAATGAGCAGTTCTTC.

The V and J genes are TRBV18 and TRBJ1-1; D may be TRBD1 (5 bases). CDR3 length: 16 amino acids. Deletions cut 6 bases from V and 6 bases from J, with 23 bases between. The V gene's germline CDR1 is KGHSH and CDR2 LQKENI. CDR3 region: CASSAREWGAGSEAFF. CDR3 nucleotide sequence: TGTGCCAGCTCTGCGAGGGAGTGGGGCGCCGGGTCTGAAGCTTTCTTT.

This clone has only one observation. The CDR3 spells CASSLDRVGNTIYF. The CDR3 coding sequence is TGTGCCAGCAGCTTAGACAGGGTTGGAAACACCATATATTTT. The chain uses TRBV7-2 and TRBJ2-2, with D possibly TRBD1 on 6 matching bases. The DNA end favors TRBJ1-3, so the J call may be wrong. Germline CDR1 is SGHTA and CDR2 is FQGNSA. The CDR3 consists of 14 residues.

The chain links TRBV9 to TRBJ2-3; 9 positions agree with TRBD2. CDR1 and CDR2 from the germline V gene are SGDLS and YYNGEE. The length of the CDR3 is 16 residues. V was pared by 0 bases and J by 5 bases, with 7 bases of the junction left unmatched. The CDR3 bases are TGTGCCAGCAGCGTAGAGTTAGCGGGAGTAATAGATACGCAGTATTTT. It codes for CASSVELAGVIDTQYF.

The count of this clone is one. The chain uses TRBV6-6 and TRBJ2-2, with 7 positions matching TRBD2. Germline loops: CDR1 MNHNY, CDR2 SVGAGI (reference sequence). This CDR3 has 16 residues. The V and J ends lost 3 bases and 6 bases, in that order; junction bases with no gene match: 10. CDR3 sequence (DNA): TGTGCCAGCAGTTATCGGGCGGGAGAAATGTCCGGGGAGCTGTTTTTT. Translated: CASSYRAGEMSGELFF.

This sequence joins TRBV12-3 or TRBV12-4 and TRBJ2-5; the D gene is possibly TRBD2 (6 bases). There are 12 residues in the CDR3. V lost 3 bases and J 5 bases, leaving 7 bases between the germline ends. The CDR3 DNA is TGTGCCAGCAGTTTGGGGAGGGAGACCCAGTACTTC. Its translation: CASSLGRETQYF.

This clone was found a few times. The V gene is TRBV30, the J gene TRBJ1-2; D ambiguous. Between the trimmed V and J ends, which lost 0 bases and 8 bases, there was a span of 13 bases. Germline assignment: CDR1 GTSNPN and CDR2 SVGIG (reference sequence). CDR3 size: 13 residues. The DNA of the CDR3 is TGTGCCTGGAGTGTGAAGGGATCCCACGGCTACACCTTC. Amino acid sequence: CAWSVKGSHGYTF.

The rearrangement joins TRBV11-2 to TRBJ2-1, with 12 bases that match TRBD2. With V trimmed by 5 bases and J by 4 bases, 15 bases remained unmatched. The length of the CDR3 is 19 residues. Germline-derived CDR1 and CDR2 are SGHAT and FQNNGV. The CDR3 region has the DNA TGTGCCAGCAGCCGCGGACTAGCGGGATACGGGGGGTATTACAATGAGCAGTTCTTC. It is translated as CASSRGLAGYGGYYNEQFF.

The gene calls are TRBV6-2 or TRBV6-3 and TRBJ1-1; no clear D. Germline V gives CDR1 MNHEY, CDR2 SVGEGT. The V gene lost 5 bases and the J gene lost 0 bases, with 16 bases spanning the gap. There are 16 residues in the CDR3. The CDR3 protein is CASSESYDPMNTEAFF. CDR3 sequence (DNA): TGTGCCAGCAGTGAGTCGTACGATCCCATGAACACTGAAGCTTTCTTT.

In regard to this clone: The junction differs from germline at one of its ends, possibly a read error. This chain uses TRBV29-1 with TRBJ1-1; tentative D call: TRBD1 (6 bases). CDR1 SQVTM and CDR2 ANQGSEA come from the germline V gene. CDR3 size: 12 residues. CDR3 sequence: CSVEGGSSEAFF. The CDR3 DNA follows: TGCAGCGTCGAAGGGGGGAGTAGTGAAGCTTTCTTT. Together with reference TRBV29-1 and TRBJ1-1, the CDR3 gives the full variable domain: SAVISQKPSRDICQRGTSLTIQCQVDSQVTMMFWYRQQPGQSLTLIATANQGSEATYESGFVIDKFPISRPNLTFSTLTVSNMSPEDSSIYLCSVEGGSSEAFFGQGTRLTVV.

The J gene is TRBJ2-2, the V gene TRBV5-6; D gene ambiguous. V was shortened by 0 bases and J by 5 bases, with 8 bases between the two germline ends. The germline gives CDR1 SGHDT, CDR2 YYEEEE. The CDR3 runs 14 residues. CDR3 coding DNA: TGTGCCAGCAGCTTGGGTGGGTTTACCGGGGAGCTGTTTTTT. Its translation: CASSLGGFTGELFF. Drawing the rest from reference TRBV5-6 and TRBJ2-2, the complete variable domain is DAGVTQSPTHLIKTRGQQVTLRCSPKSGHDTVSWYQQALGQGPQFIFQYYEEEERQRGNFPDRFSGHQFPNYSSELNVNALLLGDSALYLCASSLGGFTGELFFGEGSRLTVL.

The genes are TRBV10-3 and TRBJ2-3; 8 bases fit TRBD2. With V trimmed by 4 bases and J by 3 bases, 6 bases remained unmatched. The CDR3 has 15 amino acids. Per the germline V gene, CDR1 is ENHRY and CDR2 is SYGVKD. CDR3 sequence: CAISVGLAQTDTQYF. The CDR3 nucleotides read TGTGCCATCAGTGTAGGACTAGCTCAGACAGATACGCAGTATTTT.

The CDR3 sequence is CASSLAAVNEQFF. The CDR3 bases are TGTGCCAGCAGCTTGGCCGCTGTGAATGAGCAGTTCTTC. The chain carries TRBV5-6 and TRBJ2-1, with D unresolved. The CDR3 has 13 residues. Germline-derived CDR1 and CDR2 are SGHDT and YYEEEE. V lost 0 bases to trimming and J lost 7 bases, with 8 bases between them.

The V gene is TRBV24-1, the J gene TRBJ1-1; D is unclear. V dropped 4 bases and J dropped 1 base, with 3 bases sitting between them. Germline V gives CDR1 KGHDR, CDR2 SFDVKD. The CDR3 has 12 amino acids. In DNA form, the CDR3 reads TGTGCCACCAGTGACACGAACACTGAAGCTTTCTTT. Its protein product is CATSDTNTEAFF.

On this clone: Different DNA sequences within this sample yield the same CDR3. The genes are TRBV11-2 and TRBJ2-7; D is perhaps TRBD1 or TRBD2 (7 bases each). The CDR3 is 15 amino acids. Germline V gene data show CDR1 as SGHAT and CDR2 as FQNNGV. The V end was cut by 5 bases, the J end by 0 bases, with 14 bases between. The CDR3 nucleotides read TGTGCCAGCAGCCCTCAGGGGGGGAGCTCCTACGAGCAGTACTTC. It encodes CASSPQGGSSYEQYF. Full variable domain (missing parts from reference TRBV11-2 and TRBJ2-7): EAGVAQSPRYKIIEKRQSVAFWCNPISGHATLYWYQQILGQGPKLLIQFQNNGVVDDSQLPKDRFSAERLKGVDSTLKIQPAKLEDSAVYLCASSPQGGSSYEQYFGPGTRLTVT.